The 29 T cell receptor beta chains given below trace back to one sample, sequenced in a study of T cell responses to AZD1222 COVID-19 vaccine. Clones were sequenced by immunoSEQ multiplex PCR, and TCRdb holds only the in-frame ones, with some missing. Of around 140,000 clones detected, roughly 89% appear once; the ten largest clones hold 7.5%. The sequencing used peripheral blood, collected 28 days after the second dose of the MenACWY control vaccine. All receptors come from an adult who received the MenACWY meningococcal vaccine as a control.

The chain has TRBV11-2 and TRBJ2-1; D is ambiguous. This CDR3 spans 13 amino acids. Germline lookup yields CDR1 SGHAT and CDR2 FQNNGV. The V gene lost 8 bases and the J gene lost 10 bases, with 18 bases spanning the gap. The DNA for the CDR3 is TGTGCCAGCCGATCCGGGCCAGCCCGGGAGCAGTTCTTC. Its protein is CASRSGPAREQFF.

The chain carries TRBV5-1 and TRBJ2-1; D may be TRBD2 (5 bases). This CDR3 has 14 residues. CDR1 is SGHRS, CDR2 YFSETQ, per germline. V was cut by 3 bases and J by 5 bases, with 12 bases left in between. CDR3 in DNA: TGCGCCAGCAGCTCTAAGGACGGGGACAATGAGCAGTTCTTC. This codes for CASSSKDGDNEQFF.

The CDR3 sequence is CASSGTGGAHTEAFF. The CDR3 DNA reads TGTGCCAGCAGCGGAACGGGGGGGGCGCACACTGAAGCTTTCTTT. The V call is TRBV5-8, the J call TRBJ1-1, with D tentatively TRBD1 (6 bases). The CDR3 loop spans 15 amino acids. The germline V and J ends were trimmed by 4 bases and 3 bases, with 16 bases remaining between them. The germline V gene has CDR1 SGHTS and CDR2 YDEGEE.

This chain joins TRBV28 and TRBJ2-7, with TRBD1 matching over 8 bases. This CDR3 has 13 amino acids. V was pared by 4 bases and J by 2 bases, with 1 base of the junction left unmatched. From germline, CDR1 is MDHEN and CDR2 SYDVKM. This CDR3 reads CASSWTGTYEQYF. The CDR3, as DNA: TGTGCCAGCAGTTGGACAGGGACCTACGAGCAGTACTTC.

The V call is TRBV2, the J call TRBJ2-7; TRBD1 matches at 7 bases. CDR3 length: 15 amino acids. V was pared by 7 bases and J by 0 bases, with 9 bases of the junction left unmatched. Germline CDR1 reads SNHLY; CDR2 reads FYNNEI. CDR3 nucleotide sequence: TGTGCCAGCACAGAAGCCGGGACAGCCTCCTACGAGCAGTACTTC. The encoded protein is CASTEAGTASYEQYF. Based on the CDR3 plus reference TRBV2 and TRBJ2-7, the full variable domain is EPEVTQTPSHQVTQMGQEVILRCVPISNHLYFYWYRQILGQKVEFLVSFYNNEISEKSEIFDDQFSVERPDGSNFTLKIRSTKLEDSAMYFCASTEAGTASYEQYFGPGTRLTVT.

The chain carries TRBV5-4 and TRBJ1-4, with 9 bases that match TRBD1. The V segment lost 4 bases and the J segment 7 bases; nucleotides outside the gene matches: 8. Germline V CDR1 and CDR2: SGHNT, YYREEE (reference sequence). CDR3 size: 15 residues. The CDR3 region has the DNA TGTGCCAGCAGCAAGGACAGGGGAGATTTTGAAAAACTGTTTTTT. It is translated as CASSKDRGDFEKLFF.

In its sample, this clone was seen once. This chain joins TRBV2 and TRBJ2-3; perhaps TRBD1 as D (7 bases). CDR3 size: 13 residues. V gave up 7 bases and J gave up 5 bases, with 13 bases separating them. The germline V gene has CDR1 SNHLY and CDR2 FYNNEI. The CDR3 bases are TGTGCCAGCACCGGGACAGCGGGAGATACGCAGTATTTT. It codes for CASTGTAGDTQYF.

This clone was seen only once. The chain links TRBV7-9 to TRBJ1-2; no clear D gene. Trimming removed 2 bases at V and 7 bases at J, with 8 bases between. The CDR3 contains 12 residues. From germline, CDR1 is SEHNR and CDR2 FQNEAQ (reference sequence). The CDR3 nucleotides are TGTGCCAGCAGCTTACTTGAGGGTGGCTACACCTTC. Protein sequence: CASSLLEGGYTF.

The CDR3 DNA follows: TGTGCCAGCAGTGATAGGGTCGCGAACACTGAAGCTTTCTTT. This gives the protein CASSDRVANTEAFF. The V call is TRBV6-1, the J call TRBJ1-1; D gene uncertain. Deletions cut 3 bases from V and 1 base from J, with 9 bases between. Looked up from germline, CDR1 is MNHNS and CDR2 is SASEGT. The CDR3 runs to 14 residues.

The genes are TRBV10-3 and TRBJ2-7; the D gene is possibly TRBD2 (5 bases). There are 13 residues in the CDR3. CDR1 is ENHRY, CDR2 SYGVKD, per germline. The V end lost 0 bases, the J end lost 2 bases, and 5 bases lay between the germline ends. The CDR3 protein is CAISESGAYEQYF. The CDR3 DNA reads as TGTGCCATCAGTGAGTCCGGGGCCTACGAGCAGTACTTC.

V gene TRBV30 combines with J gene TRBJ2-7, with 8 bases lining up with TRBD1. The junction had 9 bases not matched to a gene; V was cut back by 3 bases and J by 5 bases. CDR3 length: 14 amino acids. Germline assignment: CDR1 GTSNPN and CDR2 SVGIG (reference sequence). The CDR3 sequence is CAWREPGTGHEQYF. CDR3 DNA: TGTGCCTGGAGAGAACCCGGGACAGGCCACGAGCAGTACTTC.

The chain employs TRBV6-5 and TRBJ2-7, with D possibly matching TRBD1 (6 bases). Germline values: CDR1 MNHEY, CDR2 SVGAGI. V gave up 3 bases and J gave up 0 bases, with 15 bases separating them. The CDR3 covers 16 residues. The CDR3 DNA reads TGTGCCAGCAGTTATGGGGGCCCAGATAGCTCCTACGAGCAGTACTTC. It translates to CASSYGGPDSSYEQYF.

This clone appeared a few times. The V call is TRBV14, the J call TRBJ1-2; possibly TRBD1 for D (5 bases). Germline CDR1 SGHDN, CDR2 FVKESK. This CDR3 spans 14 amino acids. V dropped 4 bases and J dropped 4 bases, with 13 bases sitting between them. CDR3: CASSRQGEGYGYTF. CDR3 nucleotide sequence: TGTGCCAGCAGCCGACAAGGGGAGGGCTATGGCTACACCTTC. Together with reference TRBV14 and TRBJ1-2, the CDR3 gives the full variable domain: EAGVTQFPSHSVIEKGQTVTLRCDPISGHDNLYWYRRVMGKEIKFLLHFVKESKQDESGMPNNRFLAERTGGTYSTLKVQPAELEDSGVYFCASSRQGEGYGYTFGSGTRLTVV.

This clone has only one observation. The V gene is TRBV5-6, the J gene TRBJ2-1; 9 bases align to TRBD1. The CDR3 is made up of 14 amino acids. CDR1 and CDR2 from the germline V gene are SGHDT and YYEEEE. V shed 7 bases and J 12 bases; nucleotides not matched to a gene: 14. The CDR3 sequence is CASGGQGSLGAQFF. In nucleotides, the CDR3 is TGTGCCAGCGGCGGACAGGGGAGTTTAGGTGCGCAGTTCTTC.

The rearrangement joins TRBV5-1 to TRBJ1-2; 8 bases map to TRBD1. Germline V gene sequence: CDR1 SGHRS, CDR2 YFSETQ. With V trimmed by 0 bases and J by 3 bases, 10 bases remained unmatched. The CDR3 runs to 17 residues. The DNA of the CDR3 is TGCGCCAGCAGCTTGGGAACTCCGGGACAGGCCGACTATGGCTACACCTTC. This gives the protein CASSLGTPGQADYGYTF.

The V call is TRBV6-1, the J call TRBJ1-4; D remains ambiguous. V gave up 3 bases and J gave up 4 bases, with 15 bases separating them. Germline values: CDR1 MNHNS, CDR2 SASEGT. The CDR3 contains 16 residues. In DNA, the CDR3 is TGTGCCAGCAGTGAGCGCCCATGGGGTAGTAATGAAAAACTGTTTTTT. Translation: CASSERPWGSNEKLFF.

This clone appeared a single time. The chain combines TRBV14 with TRBJ1-4; D is uncertain. The CDR3 contains 16 residues. In germline, CDR1 is SGHDN, CDR2 FVKESK. V lost 4 bases and J lost 0, with 12 bases in between. DNA for the CDR3: TGTGCCAGCAGCCCTCGCAGGCAGTCAACTAATGAAAAACTGTTTTTT. Translated: CASSPRRQSTNEKLFF. The full variable domain, its missing parts supplied by reference TRBV14 and TRBJ1-4, is EAGVTQFPSHSVIEKGQTVTLRCDPISGHDNLYWYRRVMGKEIKFLLHFVKESKQDESGMPNNRFLAERTGGTYSTLKVQPAELEDSGVYFCASSPRRQSTNEKLFFGSGTQLSVL.

This clone was detected once. The rearrangement uses TRBV4-3 and TRBJ1-5, with unresolved D. V was clipped by 1 base and J by 7 bases, with 8 bases between them. Germline V gene lookup returns CDR1 LGHNA and CDR2 YSLEER. This CDR3 comprises 13 residues. As DNA, the CDR3 is TGCGCCAGCAGCCAAGGAGGGCCACAGCCCCAGCATTTT. It encodes CASSQGGPQPQHF.

This sequence joins TRBV5-1 and TRBJ1-3, with TRBD1 as a possible D gene (6 bases). The CDR3 extends over 15 amino acids. CDR1 is SGHRS, CDR2 YFSETQ, per germline. Trimming took off 0 bases at V and 4 bases at J, with 11 bases between the two ends. The CDR3 nucleotides read TGCGCCAGCAGCTTGGCAGGGGCCCGCGGAAACACCATATATTTT. Its protein is CASSLAGARGNTIYF.

J is TRBJ2-1 and V is TRBV7-6, with 13 positions matching TRBD2. Germline V gene lookup returns CDR1 SGHVS and CDR2 FNYEAQ. The trim removed 4 bases at V and 9 bases at J, leaving 6 bases unmatched. The CDR3 is 15 residues long. For the CDR3, the DNA is TGTGCCAGCAGCTCGCGGACTAGCGGGAGTCTTGAGCAGTTCTTC. Translation gives CASSSRTSGSLEQFF.

The chain is built from TRBV30 and TRBJ2-7, with 9 bases fitting TRBD1. This CDR3 has 18 residues. Germline lookup yields CDR1 GTSNPN and CDR2 SVGIG (reference sequence). J was trimmed by 7 bases and V by 0 bases; bases with no gene match: 19. The CDR3: CAWSVRVTGDRVPREQYF. As DNA, the CDR3 is TGTGCCTGGAGTGTACGGGTAACGGGGGACAGGGTACCTCGGGAGCAGTACTTC.

This chain joins TRBV2 and TRBJ2-1, with TRBD2 identical over 15 bases. Germline V lookup: CDR1 SNHLY, CDR2 FYNNEI. The CDR3 has 20 residues. The junction had 15 bases not matched to a gene; V was cut back by 9 bases and J by 0 bases. CDR3 DNA sequence: TGTGCCAGTATTAACACGGGACTAGCGGGGGGCCCGAGCTCCTACAATGAGCAGTTCTTC. Translating gives CASINTGLAGGPSSYNEQFF.

This chain joins TRBV29-1 and TRBJ1-1; unclear D gene. V lost 2 bases and J 4 bases, leaving 17 bases between the germline ends. The CDR3 sequence is 15 residues long. Looked up from germline, CDR1 is SQVTM and CDR2 is ANQGSEA. CDR3 region: CSVEPVRGRSTEAFF. The DNA for the CDR3 is TGCAGCGTTGAACCCGTACGAGGGCGTAGCACTGAAGCTTTCTTT. The full variable domain, rest sourced from reference TRBV29-1 and TRBJ1-1, is SAVISQKPSRDICQRGTSLTIQCQVDSQVTMMFWYRQQPGQSLTLIATANQGSEATYESGFVIDKFPISRPNLTFSTLTVSNMSPEDSSIYLCSVEPVRGRSTEAFFGQGTRLTVV.

The chain is built from TRBV7-8 and TRBJ1-2, with 9 bases that match TRBD1. This CDR3 spans 14 amino acids. J was trimmed by 5 bases and V by 3 bases; bases with no gene match: 4. Germline V gives CDR1 SGHVS, CDR2 FQNEAQ. The CDR3 loop is CASSLGQGGYGYTF. Written as DNA, the CDR3 is TGTGCCAGCAGCTTGGGACAGGGAGGATATGGCTACACCTTC. The entire variable domain, with the rest obtained from reference TRBV7-8 and TRBJ1-2, is as follows: GAGVSQSPRYKVAKRGQDVALRCDPISGHVSLFWYQQALGQGPEFLTYFQNEAQLDKSGLPSDRFFAERPEGSVSTLKIQRTQQEDSAVYLCASSLGQGGYGYTFGSGTRLTVV.

The J gene is TRBJ1-1, the V gene TRBV29-1, with TRBD1 as a possible D gene (6 bases). Trimming cost V 2 bases and J 0 bases, with 19 bases left between them. Per the germline V gene, CDR1 is SQVTM and CDR2 is ANQGSEA. The CDR3 totals 17 residues. The CDR3 loop is CSVESGALRSVNTEAFF. CDR3 DNA: TGCAGCGTTGAATCGGGGGCCCTGAGATCGGTGAACACTGAAGCTTTCTTT.

J is TRBJ1-6 and V is TRBV15; 7 nucleotides line up with TRBD1. V was pared by 6 bases and J by 5 bases, with 4 bases of the junction left unmatched. The germline CDR1 and CDR2 sequences are LNHNV and YYDKDF (reference sequence). This CDR3 has 14 residues. The CDR3 nucleotides read TGTGCCACCAGACCAGACAGGGATAATTCACCCCTCCACTTT. It yields the protein CATRPDRDNSPLHF.

The chain joins TRBV28 to TRBJ1-3; D gene unclear. The V and J ends lost 4 bases and 2 bases respectively, with 15 bases between them. CDR3 size: 16 residues. CDR1 MDHEN and CDR2 SYDVKM come from the germline V gene. In DNA form, the CDR3 reads TGTGCCAGCAGTTCTCCTGGCGGGGTTACTGGAAACACCATATATTTT. Amino acid sequence: CASSSPGGVTGNTIYF.

The DNA of the CDR3 is TGTGCCAGCAGCCAGCCGTCCAAGCGGGAGGGATCCTACGAGCAGTACTTC. This encodes CASSQPSKREGSYEQYF. This chain uses TRBV7-9 with TRBJ2-7; 10 bases are a match to TRBD2. This CDR3 is built from 17 residues. The V segment lost 5 bases and the J segment 1 base; nucleotides outside the gene matches: 11. Germline CDR1 and CDR2: SEHNR and FQNEAQ (reference sequence).

This clone has a single count. The chain joins TRBV12-3 or TRBV12-4 to TRBJ2-5; possible D gene TRBD2, 5 bases. CDR3 length: 13 residues. The V gene lost 7 bases and the J gene lost 3 bases, with 12 bases spanning the gap. The CDR3 DNA is TGTGCCAGCACCCCAGGACTGAAAGAGACCCAGTACTTC. Translating gives CASTPGLKETQYF.